The present entry profiles one TCR beta chain with its context. This clonotype was detected only a few times. The clone's antigen remains unknown. Base qualities are not at hand, and no much larger clone is one base apart. Library method: 5' RACE. Sequencing was performed on an Illumina HiSeq 2500. A second PCR of about 6 to 12 cycles was run with a J-beta primer mix and a sample-barcoded 5' primer. A unique molecular identifier was introduced onto each TCR beta cDNA molecule by a template-switch 5' adaptor carrying 12 random nucleotides. At least 2.5 million CDR3-containing paired-end reads were obtained from each sample. First-strand cDNA synthesis was performed from all RNA using the Mint cDNA synthesis kit, with priming by a TRBC-specific oligonucleotide. Following uracil-DNA glycosylase treatment, a first 18-cycle PCR with universal primers M1SS and BC2_uni_R was performed on all cDNA. In the original analysis: Normalization of each sample was performed by random selection of 1 million high-quality reads, each carrying a distinct molecular identifier. Reads sharing molecular identifiers were discarded rather than binned into consensus sequences. MiTCR, with a Q25 quality threshold and the strictest error-elimination algorithm, was used for CDR3 identification, clonotype clustering and error correction. A nonparametric unseen species model with Euler transformation was used to estimate lower-bound total TCR beta diversity. TCRdb handled the public reads itself, with Q25 trimming in fastp and clone calling in MiXCR, and kept productive beta chains. Under each unique CDR3 protein, matching rows form one entry showing the most common genes and DNA. The V and J calls were not made by the authors but by TCRdb's processing. The sample contains roughly 1.4 million distinct CDR3 sequences, around 59% of them found a single time. The ten largest clones take up under 8.5% of the sample.

The sample comes from a study of blood T cells in healthy people across ages (dated by TCRdb to between 2014 and 2016). Background on the whole study: Template switching captured roughly one uniquely barcoded TCR beta cDNA molecule per two T cells in model experiments. The study measured age-related changes in TCR beta repertoire diversity using deep sequencing normalized with unique cDNA molecular identifiers. Donors were grouped into four age groups: young (average 16 years), middle-aged (around 39), aged (62) and long-lived (over 80). Donors of different ages were randomly distributed across sequencing lanes to avoid experimental bias. Two additional independent replicas of 1 million unique cDNA reads from the same blood draw were analyzed for two donors (one aged 18 to 30 and one aged 80 or older).

The germline V gene sets CDR1 to SGDLS and CDR2 to YYNGEE. The CDR3 spans 14 residues, from the cysteine through the phenylalanine. Left in the record is the CDR3 DNA by itself, 42 bases read in frame from the first base. The donors were roughly 38 Caucasian individuals from Russia, aged 6 to 90 years, who were systemically healthy. Each donor gave 8.5 to 10 milliliters of peripheral blood, collected into EDTA-treated Vacutainer tubes. Ficoll-Paque density-gradient centrifugation was used to isolate PBMCs, with at least 7 million per sample. Total RNA, at least 5 micrograms per sample, was extracted from PBMCs with Trizol reagent. For every donor, an aliquot of PBMCs went through flow cytometry to measure the percentages of naive CD45RAhigh/CD27high T cells. Points the paper makes about the study in general: Compared with the aged group, the long-lived group had more naive CD4+ T cells, fewer expanded clones and increased TCR diversity, suggesting age selection. Because profiling used bulk unsorted PBMCs, naive and antigen-experienced compartments could not be compared conclusively. As age increased, observed TCR beta diversity per million T cells dropped in a roughly linear way, and a significant reduction was already evident by age about 36. Estimates of total diversity based on one million sequenced T cells were considered lower bounds and underestimates. There was a strong correlation between observed TCR beta diversity and the percentage of naive T cells measured by flow cytometry. Donor CMV infection status was unknown, potentially confounding age-related changes in expanded clonotypes.

This receptor was taken from a man aged 18 to 35 in good health. The rearranged chain carries TRBV9 and TRBJ2-4; the D gene may be TRBD1 or TRBD2, since each aligns over 6 bases. The J call may be incorrect, as the DNA end agrees better with TRBJ2-7. The sample was blood. This receptor carries the CDR3 CASSVDGGPNEQYF. DNA sequence: TGTGCCAGCAGCGTAGATGGGGGGCCCAACGAGCAGTACTTC.